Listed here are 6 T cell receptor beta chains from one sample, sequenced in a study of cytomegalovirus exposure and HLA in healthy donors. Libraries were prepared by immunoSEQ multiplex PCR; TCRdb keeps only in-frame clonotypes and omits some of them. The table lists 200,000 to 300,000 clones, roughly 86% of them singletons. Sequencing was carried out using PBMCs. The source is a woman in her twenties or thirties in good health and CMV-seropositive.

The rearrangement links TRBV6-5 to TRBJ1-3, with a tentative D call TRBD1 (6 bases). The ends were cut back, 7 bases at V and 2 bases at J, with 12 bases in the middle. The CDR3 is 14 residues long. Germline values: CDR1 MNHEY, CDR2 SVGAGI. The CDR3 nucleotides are TGTGCCAGCAAGGCGGGGGGGCCTGGAAACACCATATATTTT. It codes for CASKAGGPGNTIYF.

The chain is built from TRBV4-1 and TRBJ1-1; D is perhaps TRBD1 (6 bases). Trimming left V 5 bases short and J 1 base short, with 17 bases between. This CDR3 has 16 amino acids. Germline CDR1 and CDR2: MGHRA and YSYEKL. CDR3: CASSSTFTGQNTEAFF. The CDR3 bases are TGCGCCAGCAGCTCGACCTTCACGGGACAGAACACTGAAGCTTTCTTT.

The CDR3: CASSALLAVAESTDTQYF. The CDR3 DNA sequence: TGTGCCAGCAGCGCCCTCTTGGCGGTAGCGGAGTCCACAGATACGCAGTATTTT. The chain links TRBV7-7 to TRBJ2-3; D is possibly TRBD2 (6 bases). Germline V lookup: CDR1 SSHAT, CDR2 FNYEAQ (reference sequence). This CDR3 has 18 residues. The V end lost 5 bases, the J end lost 2 bases, and 23 bases lay between the germline ends.

CDR3 bases: TGTGCCAGCAGCTATCCCCCGCGGGACAGGGGTTCCAATGAGCAGTTCTTC. As protein: CASSYPPRDRGSNEQFF. The gene calls are TRBV7-9 and TRBJ2-1; 10 nucleotides line up with TRBD1. CDR1 is SEHNR and CDR2 is FQNEAQ in the germline V gene (reference sequence). The CDR3 has 17 amino acids. Germline trimming cut 4 bases from V and 6 bases from J; bases unmatched to any gene: 12.

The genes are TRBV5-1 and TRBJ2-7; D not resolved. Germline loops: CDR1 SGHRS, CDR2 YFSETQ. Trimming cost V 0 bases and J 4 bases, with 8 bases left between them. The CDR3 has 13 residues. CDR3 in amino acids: CASSLEVGYEQYF. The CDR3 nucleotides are TGCGCCAGCAGCTTGGAGGTCGGGTACGAGCAGTACTTC.

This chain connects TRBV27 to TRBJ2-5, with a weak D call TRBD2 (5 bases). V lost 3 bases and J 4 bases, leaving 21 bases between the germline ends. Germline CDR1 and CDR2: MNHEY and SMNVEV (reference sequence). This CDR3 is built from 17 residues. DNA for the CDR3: TGTGCCAGCAGTTTCCCCCCTTTGAGAGCGGCGGTAGAGACCCAGTACTTC. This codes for CASSFPPLRAAVETQYF.